The clone carrying this T cell receptor beta chain came up a few times. The antigen is unknown. This record comes from a study of beta chain features in type 1 diabetes. V was cut by 4 bases and J by 2 bases, with 15 bases left in between. The germline V gene encodes CDR1 SGHVS and CDR2 FNYEAQ. This CDR3 spans 15 amino acids. Whole-study results and caveats: Whatever favoring of shorter templates PCR might show would apply equally to patients and controls. Over-representation of high TCR-expressing cells was a possible consequence of cDNA sequencing.

cDNA synthesis used the whole RNA isolate, giving expressed TCRB sequences. The assay was immunoSEQ multiplex PCR, and TCRdb's table has in-frame clones only and misses some. The sample has around 430,000 clones; roughly 31% are singletons. Sequencing used naive CD4+ T cells from blood. The source of this sequence is a man younger than 35 in good health. The rearrangement links TRBV7-6 to TRBJ2-7, with D unresolved. CDR3 protein: CASSSPGVGTYEQYF. The CDR3 nucleotides are TGTGCCAGCAGCTCCCCCGGCGTTGGAACCTACGAGCAGTACTTC.